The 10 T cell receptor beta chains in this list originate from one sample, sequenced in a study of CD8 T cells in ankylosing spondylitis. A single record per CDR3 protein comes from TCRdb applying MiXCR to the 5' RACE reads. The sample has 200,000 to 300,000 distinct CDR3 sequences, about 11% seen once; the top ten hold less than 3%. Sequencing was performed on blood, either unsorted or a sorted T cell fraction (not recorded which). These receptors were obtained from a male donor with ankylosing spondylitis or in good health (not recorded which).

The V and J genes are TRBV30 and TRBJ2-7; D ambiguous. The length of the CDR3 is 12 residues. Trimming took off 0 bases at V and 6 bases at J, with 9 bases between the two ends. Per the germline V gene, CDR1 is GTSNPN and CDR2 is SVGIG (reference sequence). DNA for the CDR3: TGTGCCTGGAGTGTAACGTCGGGCGAGCAGTACTTC. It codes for CAWSVTSGEQYF.

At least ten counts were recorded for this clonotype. Here the CDR3 reads CASSLEQFYGYTF. The CDR3 bases are TGTGCCAGCAGCTTGGAACAGTTCTATGGCTACACCTTC. The rearrangement joins TRBV5-6 to TRBJ1-2; D not certain. The CDR3 covers 13 residues. With 0 bases removed from V and 4 bases from J, the gap between germline ends came to 7 bases. Germline CDR1 reads SGHDT; CDR2 reads YYEEEE.

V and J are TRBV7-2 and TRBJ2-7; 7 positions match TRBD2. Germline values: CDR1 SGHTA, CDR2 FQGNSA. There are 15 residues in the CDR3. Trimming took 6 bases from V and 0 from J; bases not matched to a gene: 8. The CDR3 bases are TGTGCCAGCAGTTTCATCGGGGGGAGCTCCTACGAGCAGTACTTC. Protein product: CASSFIGGSSYEQYF.

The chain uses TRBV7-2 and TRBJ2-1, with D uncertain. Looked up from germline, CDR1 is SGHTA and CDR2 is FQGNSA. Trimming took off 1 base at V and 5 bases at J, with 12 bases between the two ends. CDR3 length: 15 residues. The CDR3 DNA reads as TGTGCCAGCAGCTTAGTGGTCTGGTCTAACAATGAGCAGTTCTTC. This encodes CASSLVVWSNNEQFF.

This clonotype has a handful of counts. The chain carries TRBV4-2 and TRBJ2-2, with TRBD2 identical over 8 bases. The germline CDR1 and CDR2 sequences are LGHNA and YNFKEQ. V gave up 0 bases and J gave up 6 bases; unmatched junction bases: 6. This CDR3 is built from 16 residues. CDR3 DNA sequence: TGTGCCAGCAGCCAAGATCAGCGGGAGATGCCCGGGGAGCTGTTTTTT. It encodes CASSQDQREMPGELFF.

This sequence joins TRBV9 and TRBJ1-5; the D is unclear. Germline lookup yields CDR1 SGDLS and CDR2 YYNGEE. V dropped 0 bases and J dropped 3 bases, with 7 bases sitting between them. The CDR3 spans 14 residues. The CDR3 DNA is TGTGCCAGCAGCGTAGGGGCGGACAATCAGCCCCAGCATTTT. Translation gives CASSVGADNQPQHF. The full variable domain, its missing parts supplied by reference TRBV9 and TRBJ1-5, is DSGVTQTPKHLITATGQRVTLRCSPRSGDLSVYWYQQSLDQGLQFLIQYYNGEERAKGNILERFSAQQFPDLHSELNLSSLELGDSALYFCASSVGADNQPQHFGDGTRLSIL.

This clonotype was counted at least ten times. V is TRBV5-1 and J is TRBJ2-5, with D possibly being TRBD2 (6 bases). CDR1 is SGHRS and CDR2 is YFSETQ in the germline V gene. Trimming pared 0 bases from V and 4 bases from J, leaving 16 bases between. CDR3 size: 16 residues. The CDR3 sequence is CASSLDPGGSRETQYF. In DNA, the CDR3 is TGCGCCAGCAGCTTGGACCCCGGGGGAAGTCGAGAGACCCAGTACTTC.

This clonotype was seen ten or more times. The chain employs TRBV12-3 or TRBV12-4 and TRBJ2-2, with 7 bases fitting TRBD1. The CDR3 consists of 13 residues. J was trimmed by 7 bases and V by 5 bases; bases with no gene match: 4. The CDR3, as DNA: TGTGCCAGCAGTCCACAGGGGCGCGGGGAGCTGTTTTTT. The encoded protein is CASSPQGRGELFF.

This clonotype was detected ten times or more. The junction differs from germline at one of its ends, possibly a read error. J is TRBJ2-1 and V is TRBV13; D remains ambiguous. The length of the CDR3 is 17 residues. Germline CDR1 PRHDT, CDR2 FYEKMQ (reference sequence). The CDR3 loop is CVSSLEARFSSYNEQFF. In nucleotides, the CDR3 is TGTGTCAGCAGCTTAGAGGCCAGGTTCAGCTCCTACAATGAGCAGTTCTTC.

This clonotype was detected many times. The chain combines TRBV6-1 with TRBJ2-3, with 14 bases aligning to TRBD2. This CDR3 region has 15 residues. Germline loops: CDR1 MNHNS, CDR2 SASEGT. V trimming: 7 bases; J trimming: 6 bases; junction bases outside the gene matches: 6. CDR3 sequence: CASKTSGRAGDTQYF. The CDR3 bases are TGTGCCAGCAAGACTAGCGGGAGGGCCGGGGATACGCAGTATTTT.